The 31 T cell receptor beta chains presented below share a single source sample, sequenced in a study of T-cell memory formation after mild COVID-19. MiXCR, run by TCRdb on the 5' RACE reads, gives a single entry per CDR3 protein. The table records roughly 400,000 distinct CDR3 sequences, approximately 25% of them present only once. Sequencing was carried out using PBMCs or a T cell subset sorted from them (not recorded which). These receptors were taken from an adult woman who had mild COVID-19 (a few samples of this study predate the infection). Cell type and time point are not known.

The chain is built from TRBV18 and TRBJ2-1; 9 bases map to TRBD2. The CDR3 is 17 amino acids. V shed 4 bases, J shed 3 bases, and the junction held 10 bases outside the gene matches. Germline CDR1 reads KGHSH; CDR2 reads LQKENI. The CDR3 nucleotides read TGTGCCAGCTCACGGCTCCAGCTAGCGGGATACTACAATGAGCAGTTCTTC. Residues: CASSRLQLAGYYNEQFF.

The V and J genes are TRBV12-3 or TRBV12-4 and TRBJ2-7; perhaps TRBD2 as D (5 bases). V lost 0 bases and J 2 bases, leaving 11 bases between the germline ends. This CDR3 is 15 amino acids long. As DNA, the CDR3 is TGTGCCAGCAGTTTAGCGGGAGCGGTGGCCTACGAGCAGTACTTC. Its protein is CASSLAGAVAYEQYF.

The rearrangement links TRBV11-2 to TRBJ2-5; TRBD2 is a possible D gene (6 bases). The V gene lost 5 bases and the J gene lost 5 bases, with 18 bases spanning the gap. There are 15 residues in the CDR3. Germline assignment: CDR1 SGHAT and CDR2 FQNNGV. CDR3 region: CASSPERVLRETQYF. DNA of the CDR3: TGTGCCAGCAGCCCCGAGCGGGTGTTGCGCGAGACCCAGTACTTC.

This rearrangement joins TRBV12-3 or TRBV12-4 to TRBJ1-4; D is unresolved. This CDR3 has 11 residues. Deletions cut 4 bases from V and 15 bases from J, with 12 bases between. CDR3 sequence reads: CASSSTLDVFF. The DNA of the CDR3 is TGTGCCAGCAGTTCCACTCTAGACGTGTTTTTT.

The sample holds a few counts of this clonotype. V is TRBV5-1 and J is TRBJ1-4, with 7 bases identical to TRBD1. Germline loops: CDR1 SGHRS, CDR2 YFSETQ. The CDR3 runs to 15 residues. Losses at the gene ends were 3 bases for V and 0 bases for J; bases not matched to a gene: 2. The CDR3 DNA reads as TGCGCCAGCAGCTCCGGGACAGCAACTAATGAAAAACTGTTTTTT. It translates to CASSSGTATNEKLFF.

This clonotype has only a few counts. V gene TRBV4-3 combines with J gene TRBJ1-1; D gene ambiguous. The ends were cut back, 3 bases at V and 4 bases at J, with 12 bases in the middle. This CDR3 contains 14 residues. Per the germline V gene, CDR1 is LGHNA and CDR2 is YSLEER. CDR3 protein: CASSHFPMGTEAFF. CDR3 DNA: TGCGCCAGCAGCCACTTCCCCATGGGCACTGAAGCTTTCTTT.

This clonotype was seen a few times. This rearrangement joins TRBV5-6 to TRBJ2-2; perhaps TRBD1 as D (6 bases). Germline CDR1 is SGHDT and CDR2 is YYEEEE. V gave up 4 bases and J gave up 3 bases, with 13 bases separating them. This CDR3 has 15 amino acids. CDR3 nucleotides: TGTGCCAGCAGCGGGGACATATCTTACACCGGGGAGCTGTTTTTT. It is translated as CASSGDISYTGELFF.

J is TRBJ2-7 and V is TRBV6-6; unclear D gene. V was shortened by 6 bases and J by 1 base, with 13 bases between the two germline ends. Germline CDR1 reads MNHNY; CDR2 reads SVGAGI (reference sequence). The CDR3 consists of 14 residues. Here the CDR3 reads CASRSLGPSYEQYF. Written as DNA, the CDR3 is TGTGCCAGCAGATCTTTAGGGCCTTCCTACGAGCAGTACTTC.

The V gene is TRBV24-1, the J gene TRBJ2-5; 9 nucleotides align to TRBD1. The CDR3 totals 16 residues. After removal of 1 base from V and 5 bases from J, the junction contained 7 bases not matched to a gene. Germline lookup yields CDR1 KGHDR and CDR2 SFDVKD. CDR3 coding DNA: TGTGCCACCAGTGATTTCACAGGGGGCGTGGAGGAGACCCAGTACTTC. As protein: CATSDFTGGVEETQYF.

The chain carries TRBV6-5 and TRBJ2-2; the D gene is possibly TRBD1 (5 bases). V was shortened by 4 bases and J by 1 base, with 10 bases between the two germline ends. Germline lookup yields CDR1 MNHEY and CDR2 SVGAGI. The CDR3 is 15 residues long. This chain's CDR3 is CASSLQGVNTGELFF. CDR3 coding DNA: TGTGCCAGCAGTTTGCAGGGTGTGAACACCGGGGAGCTGTTTTTT.

The rearrangement joins TRBV7-3 to TRBJ2-2; D perhaps matches TRBD2 (6 bases). This CDR3 is built from 13 residues. Germline CDR1 SGHTA, CDR2 FQGTGA. Trimming left V 4 bases short and J 6 bases short, with 9 bases between. The CDR3: CASSWTMAGELFF. The CDR3 DNA sequence: TGTGCCAGCAGCTGGACTATGGCCGGGGAGCTGTTTTTT.

The chain joins TRBV28 to TRBJ2-2; D is possibly TRBD1 or TRBD2 (5 bases each). V gave up 10 bases and J gave up 0 bases, with 15 bases separating them. The CDR3 spans 15 residues. Germline values: CDR1 MDHEN, CDR2 SYDVKM. In DNA, the CDR3 is TGTGCCACCAACCCCGGGACCCCGAACACCGGGGAGCTGTTTTTT. It translates to CATNPGTPNTGELFF.

The chain uses TRBV6-2 or TRBV6-3 and TRBJ1-5, with a weak D call TRBD1 (5 bases). The CDR3 sequence is 12 residues long. Trimming left V 6 bases short and J 6 bases short, with 9 bases between. Germline-derived CDR1 and CDR2 are MNHEY and SVGEGT. In DNA, the CDR3 is TGTGCCAGCAGAATCCAGGGTCAGCCCCAGCATTTT. Its translation: CASRIQGQPQHF.

V usage is TRBV9 and J usage is TRBJ2-1; 15 positions match TRBD2. CDR1 SGDLS and CDR2 YYNGEE come from the germline V gene. V gave up 3 bases and J gave up 3 bases; unmatched junction bases: 10. The CDR3 is 19 amino acids. CDR3 DNA sequence: TGTGCCAGCAGCGCCGGACTAGCGGGAGGGCTGAGGAGCTACAATGAGCAGTTCTTC. It is translated as CASSAGLAGGLRSYNEQFF.

The V gene is TRBV5-1, the J gene TRBJ1-1; the D gene is possibly TRBD1 (5 bases). This CDR3 has 13 amino acids. Germline lookup yields CDR1 SGHRS and CDR2 YFSETQ. The V end lost 8 bases, the J end lost 0 bases, and 11 bases lay between the germline ends. Here the CDR3 DNA reads TGCGCCAGTCGGACACCCTTGAACACTGAAGCTTTCTTT. Protein: CASRTPLNTEAFF.

The chain is built from TRBV27 and TRBJ2-3; D is undetermined. This CDR3 contains 12 residues. V was trimmed by 4 bases and J by 9 bases, leaving 11 bases between them. Germline V gene lookup returns CDR1 MNHEY and CDR2 SMNVEV (reference sequence). The CDR3 sequence: CASSSSTRTQYF. Here the CDR3 DNA reads TGTGCCAGCAGTTCTTCTACAAGAACGCAGTATTTT.

The chain couples TRBV12-3 or TRBV12-4 to TRBJ1-2; 8 nucleotides align to TRBD1. The CDR3 runs to 13 residues. V was clipped by 5 bases and J by 7 bases; unmatched bases: 6. CDR3 in amino acids: CASSDRGWSGYTF. The CDR3, as DNA: TGTGCCAGCAGTGACAGGGGATGGTCTGGCTACACCTTC.

The table lists this clonotype with a few counts. The chain carries TRBV27 and TRBJ1-6; D not certain. This CDR3 region has 12 residues. The V end lost 2 bases, the J end lost 12 bases, and 8 bases lay between the germline ends. CDR1 is MNHEY and CDR2 is SMNVEV in the germline V gene (reference sequence). In DNA form, the CDR3 reads TGTGCCAGCAGTTTAAGCCAAGGACCCCTCCACTTT. This gives the protein CASSLSQGPLHF.

This clonotype was picked up a small number of times. The rearrangement joins TRBV7-9 to TRBJ2-3; 9 nucleotides line up with TRBD2. Per the germline V gene, CDR1 is SEHNR and CDR2 is FQNEAQ (reference sequence). V lost 1 base, J lost 0 bases, and 2 bases stayed unmatched. There are 16 residues in the CDR3. The CDR3 loop is CASSLEGLASTDTQYF. The CDR3 DNA follows: TGTGCCAGCAGCTTAGAGGGACTAGCTAGCACAGATACGCAGTATTTT.

This clonotype has more than one count but fewer than ten. The V call is TRBV3-1, the J call TRBJ1-6; no definite D call. Between the trimmed V and J ends, which lost 4 bases and 7 bases, there was a span of 11 bases. The CDR3 runs 14 residues. CDR1 is LGHDT and CDR2 is YNNKEL in the germline V gene (reference sequence). The CDR3, as DNA: TGTGCCAGCAGCCTGACCGCGGCCAATTCACCCCTCCACTTT. Its translation: CASSLTAANSPLHF.

The sample holds a few counts of this clonotype. The genes are TRBV15 and TRBJ1-2, with 7 bases identical to TRBD1. V lost 5 bases and J lost 4; bases outside the gene matches: 10. The CDR3 runs to 15 residues. Germline CDR1 LNHNV, CDR2 YYDKDF (reference sequence). Written as DNA, the CDR3 is TGTGCCACCAGCGCCCGGACAGGAGGTGGCTATGGCTACACCTTC. It is translated as CATSARTGGGYGYTF.

V gene TRBV7-9 combines with J gene TRBJ1-2; TRBD1 might be the D (5 bases). Trimming pared 5 bases from V and 2 bases from J, leaving 18 bases between. Germline CDR1 reads SEHNR; CDR2 reads FQNEAQ (reference sequence). The CDR3 is made up of 16 amino acids. CDR3 in DNA: TGTGCCAGCAGCGAAATACCTCCGGGACTAAACTATGGCTACACCTTC. Translation: CASSEIPPGLNYGYTF. Filled out from reference TRBV7-9 and TRBJ1-2, the complete variable domain reads DTGVSQNPRHKITKRGQNVTFRCDPISEHNRLYWYRQTLGQGPEFLTYFQNEAQLEKSRLLSDRFSAERPKGSFSTLEIQRTEQGDSAMYLCASSEIPPGLNYGYTFGSGTRLTVV.

This clonotype has only a few counts. The chain recombines TRBV12-3 or TRBV12-4 with TRBJ2-5, with D perhaps matching TRBD1 or TRBD2 (6 bases each). Deletions cut 4 bases from V and 3 bases from J, with 15 bases between. The CDR3 has 15 residues. The CDR3 is CASSSHGGTKETQYF. The CDR3 region has the DNA TGTGCCAGCAGTTCCCACGGGGGCACCAAAGAGACCCAGTACTTC.

The rearrangement links TRBV7-3 to TRBJ2-3; possibly TRBD2 for D (6 bases). V was pared by 2 bases and J by 9 bases, with 15 bases between. CDR1 and CDR2 (germline): SGHTA, FQGTGA. This CDR3 comprises 14 residues. In DNA form, the CDR3 reads TGTGCCAGCAGCTTATCCACGACTAGTGGGACGCAGTATTTT. It is translated as CASSLSTTSGTQYF.

The chain links TRBV7-3 to TRBJ2-7; D unresolved. Germline CDR1 SGHTA, CDR2 FQGTGA. This CDR3 has 15 residues. Trimming removed 0 bases from V and 3 bases from J, with 12 bases in between. The CDR3 loop is CASSLTVSQSYEQYF. The CDR3 DNA sequence: TGTGCCAGCAGCTTAACGGTATCCCAGAGCTACGAGCAGTACTTC.

This chain uses TRBV7-3 with TRBJ2-1; D is unclear. CDR3 length: 15 amino acids. V was pared by 1 base and J by 1 base, with 8 bases between. Germline loops: CDR1 SGHTA, CDR2 FQGTGA. DNA for the CDR3: TGTGCCAGCAGCTTAAGTGACCGGTCCTACAATGAGCAGTTCTTC. Amino acids: CASSLSDRSYNEQFF.

The chain links TRBV5-8 to TRBJ1-5, with 7 bases fitting TRBD1. V dropped 4 bases and J dropped 4; count of bases not matched to a gene: 11. This CDR3 is built from 16 residues. Per germline, CDR1 SGHTS and CDR2 YDEGEE. Here the CDR3 reads CASSQQGIEENQPQHF. The DNA for the CDR3 is TGTGCCAGCAGCCAACAGGGGATTGAGGAGAATCAGCCCCAGCATTTT.

V usage is TRBV4-3 and J usage is TRBJ2-5; 11 bases fit TRBD2. This CDR3 is 15 amino acids long. Germline V CDR1 and CDR2: LGHNA, YSLEER. V shed 0 bases, J shed 3 bases, and the junction held 0 bases outside the gene matches. The CDR3 DNA follows: TGCGCCAGCAGCCAAGAACTAGCGGGAGAAGAGACCCAGTACTTC. Its translation: CASSQELAGEETQYF.

The rearrangement joins TRBV7-2 to TRBJ2-5, with 9 positions matching TRBD1. Germline lookup yields CDR1 SGHTA and CDR2 FQGNSA. The length of the CDR3 is 16 residues. V lost 5 bases, J lost 7 bases, and 14 bases stayed unmatched. CDR3 in DNA: TGTGCCAGCAGCCCTGGGACAGGGTGGGATTGGTGGACCCAGTACTTC. Protein: CASSPGTGWDWWTQYF.

This clonotype was counted between two and nine times. The V call is TRBV20-1, the J call TRBJ2-4; maybe TRBD1 (6 bases). Germline V gene lookup returns CDR1 DFQATT and CDR2 SNEGSKA (reference sequence). The CDR3 length is 13 residues. Trimming shortened V by 3 bases and J by 8 bases, and 14 bases separated the two germline ends. The CDR3, as DNA: TGCAGTGCTAGCCACGGACAGTGGCACATTCAGTACTTC. Translation gives CSASHGQWHIQYF.

In nucleotides, the CDR3 is TGCAGCGTTGATGGGGGATCCTACGAGCAGTACTTC. This translates into CSVDGGSYEQYF. V is TRBV29-1 and J is TRBJ2-7; tentatively, D is TRBD1 or TRBD2 (5 bases each). Deletions cut 3 bases from V and 1 base from J, with 7 bases between. Per the germline V gene, CDR1 is SQVTM and CDR2 is ANQGSEA. This CDR3 region has 12 residues.